This TCR beta chain was captured in a study of T-cell reconstitution after alpha-beta-depleted transplantation in children. The CDR3 totals 15 residues. V shed 3 bases and J shed 4 bases, with 16 bases lying between them. Only a few counts were recorded for this clonotype. Its antigen is as yet unknown. Preparation of the TCRbeta library was carried out with unique molecular identifiers. MiXCR, applied by TCRdb to the PCR reads, yields one record per CDR3 protein. The sample contains some 830,000 distinct CDR3 sequences, 15% to 20% of which appear only once. Regarding the study as a whole: The main origin of T-cell counts and diversity one year after transplant was newly produced T cells. Roughly two months post-transplant, alpha-beta T cells reportedly originated from several hundred graft clones that had expanded. TCRbeta diversity was high at day 60 in some patients (a result of surviving recipient T cells and thymic progenitors).

The J gene is TRBJ2-7, the V gene TRBV12-3 or TRBV12-4; possibly TRBD2 for D (6 bases). Sequences were derived from PBMCs, mostly from graft donor cells, sampled 360 days after TCRalphabeta/CD19-depleted stem cell transplant. This receptor was obtained from a male patient under 18 who had a stem cell transplant for acute lymphoblastic leukemia, so the T cells may come from the graft donor. In DNA form, the CDR3 reads TGTGCCAGCAGTTTCTCGGGGGTCGGCGAGTACGAGCAGTACTTC. As protein: CASSFSGVGEYEQYF.